Given below is one T cell receptor (beta chain) in context. A multiplex PCR was run with 60 Vbeta primers and 13 Jbeta primers. Sequenced by immunoSEQ multiplex PCR; TCRdb stores in-frame clones only, minus some. The repertoire includes more than 100,000 clones, approximately 10% of them detected once, and around 7% sits in the top ten. This entry comes from a study of cytomegalovirus exposure and HLA in healthy donors. The CDR3 has 14 residues. Germline loops: CDR1 SGHTA, CDR2 FQGNSA. With 4 bases clipped from V and 3 bases from J, the junction kept 3 bases outside the gene matches. This receptor was obtained from a woman in her thirties or forties in good health and CMV-seropositive. The genes are TRBV7-2 and TRBJ2-3, with 8 positions matching TRBD2. The specimen was PBMCs. CDR3 sequence: CASSYRGGTDTQYF. The CDR3 DNA follows: TGTGCCAGCAGCTACCGGGGGGGAACAGATACGCAGTATTTT.